What follows are 25 T cell receptor beta chains derived from one specimen sequenced in a study of OX40 agonist ivuxolimab in advanced cancers. Sequenced by immunoSEQ multiplex PCR; TCRdb stores in-frame clones only, minus some. The sample carries 62,000 or so clones, about 90% recorded once. The material sequenced was CD4+ or CD8+ T cells sorted from blood, taken in a trial of the OX40 agonist ivuxolimab. The origin of the receptors is an adult with an advanced solid tumor such as melanoma, head and neck, liver or kidney cancer.

The chain recombines TRBV19 with TRBJ1-1; 7 bases map to TRBD1. V shed 6 bases, J shed 8 bases, and the junction held 6 bases outside the gene matches. The CDR3 has 12 amino acids. Germline loops: CDR1 LNHDA, CDR2 SQIVND (reference sequence). The CDR3 loop reads CASRPQGGEAFF. CDR3 bases: TGTGCCAGTAGGCCTCAGGGGGGCGAAGCTTTCTTT.

The genes are TRBV19 and TRBJ2-3, with D uncertain. Germline loops: CDR1 LNHDA, CDR2 SQIVND (reference sequence). The CDR3 sequence is 12 residues long. V shed 5 bases and J shed 0 bases, with 3 bases lying between them. CDR3 amino acids: CASSRSTDTQYF. The CDR3 DNA reads TGTGCCAGTAGTCGGAGCACAGATACGCAGTATTTT.

The chain joins TRBV5-4 to TRBJ1-4; 7 bases fit TRBD1. The CDR3 is 15 amino acids. The junction had 6 bases not matched to a gene; V was cut back by 4 bases and J by 3 bases. The germline V gene has CDR1 SGHNT and CDR2 YYREEE (reference sequence). DNA of the CDR3: TGTGCCAGCAGCCCCGGACAGGCAGCTAATGAAAAACTGTTTTTT. Translating gives CASSPGQAANEKLFF.

The chain combines TRBV11-2 with TRBJ2-7; D is unclear. CDR1 is SGHAT and CDR2 is FQNNGV in the germline V gene. V was clipped by 0 bases and J by 3 bases, with 12 bases between them. The CDR3 spans 15 residues. The CDR3 protein is CASSLDAASRYEQYF. In DNA form, the CDR3 reads TGTGCCAGCAGCTTAGACGCAGCGTCTCGCTACGAGCAGTACTTC. The variable domain in full, completed from reference TRBV11-2 and TRBJ2-7, reads EAGVAQSPRYKIIEKRQSVAFWCNPISGHATLYWYQQILGQGPKLLIQFQNNGVVDDSQLPKDRFSAERLKGVDSTLKIQPAKLEDSAVYLCASSLDAASRYEQYFGPGTRLTVT.

This sequence joins TRBV9 and TRBJ2-7; 7 nucleotides agree with TRBD2. V dropped 0 bases and J dropped 6; count of bases not matched to a gene: 12. Germline CDR1 is SGDLS and CDR2 is YYNGEE. This CDR3 spans 16 amino acids. CDR3: CASSVDLAAVFGEQYF. The CDR3 DNA sequence: TGTGCCAGCAGCGTAGATCTAGCGGCCGTCTTTGGCGAGCAGTACTTC.

V gene TRBV5-5 combines with J gene TRBJ2-7, with D tentatively TRBD2 (5 bases). This CDR3 spans 14 amino acids. Germline V gene sequence: CDR1 SGHKS, CDR2 YYEKEE (reference sequence). V dropped 3 bases and J dropped 7 bases, with 17 bases sitting between them. The CDR3 region is CASSWEMIVGEQYF. As DNA, the CDR3 is TGTGCCAGCAGCTGGGAGATGATTGTTGGGGAGCAGTACTTC. Using reference TRBV5-5 and TRBJ2-7 for the parts outside the CDR3, the full variable domain is DAGVTQSPTHLIKTRGQQVTLRCSPISGHKSVSWYQQVLGQGPQFIFQYYEKEERGRGNFPDRFSARQFPNYSSELNVNALLLGDSALYLCASSWEMIVGEQYFGPGTRLTVT.

This sequence joins TRBV19 and TRBJ2-2; 7 nucleotides match TRBD2. CDR3 length: 17 amino acids. Germline V gives CDR1 LNHDA, CDR2 SQIVND (reference sequence). V was pared by 1 base and J by 4 bases, with 9 bases of the junction left unmatched. The CDR3 here is CASSIVGGRYATGELFF. In DNA, the CDR3 is TGTGCCAGTAGTATAGTTGGCGGGAGATACGCCACCGGGGAGCTGTTTTTT.

The V and J genes are TRBV9 and TRBJ1-2; D unresolved. Germline CDR1 is SGDLS and CDR2 is YYNGEE. The CDR3 length is 13 residues. V lost 0 bases and J 6 bases, leaving 9 bases between the germline ends. The CDR3, as DNA: TGTGCCAGCAGCGTAGGACTTCAGGATGGCTACACCTTC. Its protein product is CASSVGLQDGYTF.

V and J are TRBV4-1 and TRBJ2-7; D not certain. Germline V gene sequence: CDR1 MGHRA, CDR2 YSYEKL. The CDR3 consists of 15 residues. Trimming took 0 bases from V and 2 from J, leaving 11 bases between them. CDR3 in amino acids: CASSQDVSLAYEQYF. The CDR3 nucleotides read TGCGCCAGCAGCCAAGATGTATCCTTGGCCTACGAGCAGTACTTC.

The chain carries TRBV10-2 and TRBJ1-1; D not resolved. Germline CDR1 is WSHSY and CDR2 is SAAADI. CDR3 size: 14 residues. V lost 8 bases, J lost 0 bases, and 13 bases lay in between. The CDR3 DNA is TGCGCCAGCGGGAAACAGTCCATGAACACTGAAGCTTTCTTT. Its translation: CASGKQSMNTEAFF.

The chain links TRBV5-6 to TRBJ1-2; D gene unclear. CDR3 size: 14 residues. CDR1 is SGHDT, CDR2 YYEEEE, per germline. With 7 bases removed from V and 8 bases from J, the gap between germline ends came to 21 bases. This chain's CDR3 is CASVLLTGLGGYTF. In nucleotides, the CDR3 is TGTGCCAGCGTCCTCCTTACGGGCCTGGGGGGCTACACCTTC.

The chain combines TRBV6-4 with TRBJ1-5; D is unresolved. V lost 5 bases and J 1 base, leaving 6 bases between the germline ends. Germline V gives CDR1 MRHNA, CDR2 SNTAGT. The CDR3 is 13 residues long. DNA for the CDR3: TGTGCCAGCAGTTTGAGAAGCAATCAGCCCCAGCATTTT. This sequence encodes CASSLRSNQPQHF.

The genes are TRBV27 and TRBJ1-2; a weak D match, TRBD1 (5 bases). CDR3 length: 13 residues. CDR1 and CDR2 (germline): MNHEY, SMNVEV (reference sequence). Trimming removed 5 bases at V and 9 bases at J, with 16 bases between. The CDR3 DNA is TGTGCCAGCAGTGAACGCGCCCAGGGCCGCTACACCTTC. It codes for CASSERAQGRYTF.

The chain couples TRBV10-3 to TRBJ2-7; 9 bases map to TRBD2. The CDR3 is 13 amino acids. CDR1 and CDR2 (germline): ENHRY, SYGVKD. V was clipped by 4 bases and J by 3 bases; unmatched bases: 1. The CDR3 region has the DNA TGTGCCATCAGTGGACTAGCGGACTACGAGCAGTACTTC. Its protein product is CAISGLADYEQYF.

The chain carries TRBV28 and TRBJ2-7, with 9 bases aligning to TRBD2. Germline CDR1 and CDR2: MDHEN and SYDVKM. The junction had 7 bases not matched to a gene; V was cut back by 1 base and J by 3 bases. The CDR3 is 16 amino acids. The CDR3 bases are TGTGCCAGCAGTTTATTCTCGGCTAGCGGGAACTACGAGCAGTACTTC. It yields the protein CASSLFSASGNYEQYF.

The CDR3 loop reads CASTYAGTGREKLFF. For the CDR3, the DNA is TGTGCCAGCACCTACGCCGGGACAGGGCGTGAAAAACTGTTTTTT. V is TRBV28 and J is TRBJ1-4; 9 bases fit TRBD1. The CDR3 has 15 residues. Germline V gene data show CDR1 as MDHEN and CDR2 as SYDVKM. V was clipped by 7 bases and J by 7 bases; unmatched bases: 10.

This chain links TRBV7-9 with TRBJ2-2, with 10 bases that match TRBD2. This CDR3 region has 16 residues. V gave up 0 bases and J gave up 6 bases; unmatched junction bases: 4. The germline V gene encodes CDR1 SEHNR and CDR2 FQNEAQ (reference sequence). DNA of the CDR3: TGTGCCAGCAGCTTAGCGCTAGCGGGAGTGTCCGGGGAGCTGTTTTTT. As protein: CASSLALAGVSGELFF. Based on the CDR3 plus reference TRBV7-9 and TRBJ2-2, the full variable domain is DTGVSQNPRHKITKRGQNVTFRCDPISEHNRLYWYRQTLGQGPEFLTYFQNEAQLEKSRLLSDRFSAERPKGSFSTLEIQRTEQGDSAMYLCASSLALAGVSGELFFGEGSRLTVL.

The V gene is TRBV9, the J gene TRBJ2-5; no definite D call. The CDR3 sequence is 15 residues long. Trimming pared 4 bases from V and 1 base from J, leaving 14 bases between. CDR1 and CDR2 (germline): SGDLS, YYNGEE. CDR3: CASSPSGRFQETQYF. CDR3 DNA sequence: TGTGCCAGCAGCCCCTCCGGTAGGTTCCAAGAGACCCAGTACTTC.

The genes are TRBV7-3 and TRBJ2-5; 9 bases align to TRBD2. V was pared by 2 bases and J by 7 bases, with 11 bases of the junction left unmatched. From germline, CDR1 is SGHTA and CDR2 FQGTGA. The CDR3 extends over 16 amino acids. The CDR3 sequence: CASSLPQVSGRGTQYF. DNA of the CDR3: TGTGCCAGCAGCTTACCCCAGGTTAGCGGGAGAGGGACCCAGTACTTC.

V usage is TRBV4-2 and J usage is TRBJ2-1; no definite D call. CDR3 length: 12 amino acids. Trimming took off 1 base at V and 6 bases at J, with 4 bases between the two ends. CDR1 is LGHNA and CDR2 is YNFKEQ in the germline V gene. CDR3 loop: CASSQGVNEQFF. CDR3 DNA sequence: TGTGCCAGCAGCCAAGGGGTCAATGAGCAGTTCTTC.

The sample holds a few counts of this clone. The chain uses TRBV7-2 and TRBJ2-1; D is perhaps TRBD1 (5 bases). Trimming took off 8 bases at V and 0 bases at J, with 14 bases between the two ends. The length of the CDR3 is 15 residues. Germline V gene data show CDR1 as SGHTA and CDR2 as FQGNSA. The CDR3, as DNA: TGTGCCAGCTTCAAACAGGCGAACTCCTACAATGAGCAGTTCTTC. Protein product: CASFKQANSYNEQFF. Supplemented by reference TRBV7-2 and TRBJ2-1, the full variable domain reads GAGVSQSPSNKVTEKGKDVELRCDPISGHTALYWYRQSLGQGLEFLIYFQGNSAPDKSGLPSDRFSAERTGGSVSTLTIQRTQQEDSAVYLCASFKQANSYNEQFFGPGTRLTVL.

The genes are TRBV10-3 and TRBJ2-3, with a weak D call TRBD2 (6 bases). Trimming stripped 5 bases from V and 5 bases from J, with 11 bases between. The CDR3 loop spans 13 amino acids. CDR1 and CDR2 (germline): ENHRY, SYGVKD. The CDR3 loop is CAISRPGRDTQYF. As DNA, the CDR3 is TGTGCCATCAGTCGTCCCGGGAGAGATACGCAGTATTTT.

This chain links TRBV19 with TRBJ2-7, with 12 bases identical to TRBD2. J lost 5 bases, V lost 5 bases, and 1 base had no gene match. The germline gives CDR1 LNHDA, CDR2 SQIVND (reference sequence). The CDR3 extends over 13 amino acids. The CDR3: CASSGLAGHEQYF. In DNA, the CDR3 is TGTGCCAGTAGTGGACTAGCGGGACACGAGCAGTACTTC.

The chain combines TRBV19 with TRBJ1-2, with a tentative D call TRBD1 (5 bases). Germline V gene data show CDR1 as LNHDA and CDR2 as SQIVND (reference sequence). The V gene lost 5 bases and the J gene lost 4 bases, with 17 bases spanning the gap. This CDR3 contains 15 residues. The CDR3 sequence is CASSPTGTGGYGYTF. DNA for the CDR3: TGTGCCAGTAGTCCCACCGGTACGGGGGGCTATGGCTACACCTTC. The full variable domain, rest sourced from reference TRBV19 and TRBJ1-2, is DGGITQSPKYLFRKEGQNVTLSCEQNLNHDAMYWYRQDPGQGLRLIYYSQIVNDFQKGDIAEGYSVSREKKESFPLTVTSAQKNPTAFYLCASSPTGTGGYGYTFGSGTRLTVV.

This chain links TRBV6-5 with TRBJ2-7; D is ambiguous. V was trimmed by 7 bases and J by 5 bases, leaving 9 bases between them. Germline CDR1 reads MNHEY; CDR2 reads SVGAGI. This CDR3 has 11 residues. Here the CDR3 reads CASNFRHEQYF. CDR3 DNA: TGTGCCAGCAATTTCAGGCACGAGCAGTACTTC.